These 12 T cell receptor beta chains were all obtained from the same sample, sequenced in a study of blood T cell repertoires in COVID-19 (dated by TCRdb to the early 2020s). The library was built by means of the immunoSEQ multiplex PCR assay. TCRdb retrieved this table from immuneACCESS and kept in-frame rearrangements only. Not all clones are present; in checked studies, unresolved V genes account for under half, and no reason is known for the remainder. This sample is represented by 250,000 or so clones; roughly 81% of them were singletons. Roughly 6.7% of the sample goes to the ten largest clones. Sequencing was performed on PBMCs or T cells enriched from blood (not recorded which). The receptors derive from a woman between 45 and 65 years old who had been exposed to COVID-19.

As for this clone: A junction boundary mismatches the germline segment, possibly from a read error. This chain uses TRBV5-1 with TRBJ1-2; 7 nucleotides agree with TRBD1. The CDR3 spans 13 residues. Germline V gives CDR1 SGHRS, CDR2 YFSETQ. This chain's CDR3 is CASSRGDSSLGSF. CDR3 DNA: TGCGCCAGCAGCCGTGGGGACAGTTCCTTAGGTTCCTTC.

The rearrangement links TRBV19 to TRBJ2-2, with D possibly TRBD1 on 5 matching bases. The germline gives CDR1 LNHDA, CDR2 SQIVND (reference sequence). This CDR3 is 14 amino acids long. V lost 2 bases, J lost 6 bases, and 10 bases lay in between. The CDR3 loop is CASSIRQGSGELFF. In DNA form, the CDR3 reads TGTGCCAGTAGTATACGTCAGGGTTCCGGGGAGCTGTTTTTT.

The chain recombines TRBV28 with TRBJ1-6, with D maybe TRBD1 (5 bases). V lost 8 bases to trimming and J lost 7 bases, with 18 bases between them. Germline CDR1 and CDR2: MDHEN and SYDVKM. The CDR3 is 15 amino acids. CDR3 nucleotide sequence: TGTGCCAGCGTAGAAGGAGGGCAGGGCAATTCACCCCTCCACTTT. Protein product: CASVEGGQGNSPLHF.

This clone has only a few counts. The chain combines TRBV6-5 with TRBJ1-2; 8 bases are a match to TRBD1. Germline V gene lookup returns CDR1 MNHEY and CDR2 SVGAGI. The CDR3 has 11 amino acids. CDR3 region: CALDRENGYTF. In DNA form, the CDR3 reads TGTGCTTTGGACAGGGAAAATGGCTACACCTTC.

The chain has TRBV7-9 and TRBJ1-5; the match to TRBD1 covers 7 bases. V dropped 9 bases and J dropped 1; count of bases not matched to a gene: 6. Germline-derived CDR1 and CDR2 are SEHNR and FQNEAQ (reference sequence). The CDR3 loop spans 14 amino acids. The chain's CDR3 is CASSGGMSNQPQHF. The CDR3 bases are TGTGCCAGTTCAGGGGGGATGAGCAATCAGCCCCAGCATTTT.

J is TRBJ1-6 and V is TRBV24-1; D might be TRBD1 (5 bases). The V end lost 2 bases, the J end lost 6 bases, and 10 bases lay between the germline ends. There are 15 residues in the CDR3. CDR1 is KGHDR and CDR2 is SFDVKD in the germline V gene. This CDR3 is CATSDSGRVNSPLHF. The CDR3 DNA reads TGTGCCACCAGTGATTCGGGCAGGGTTAATTCACCCCTCCACTTT.

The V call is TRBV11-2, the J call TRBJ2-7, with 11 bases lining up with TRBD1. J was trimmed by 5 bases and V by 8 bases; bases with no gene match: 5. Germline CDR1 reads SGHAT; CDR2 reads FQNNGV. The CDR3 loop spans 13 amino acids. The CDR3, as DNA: TGTGCCAGCGCCGGGACAGGGGGAAACGAGCAGTACTTC. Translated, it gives CASAGTGGNEQYF.

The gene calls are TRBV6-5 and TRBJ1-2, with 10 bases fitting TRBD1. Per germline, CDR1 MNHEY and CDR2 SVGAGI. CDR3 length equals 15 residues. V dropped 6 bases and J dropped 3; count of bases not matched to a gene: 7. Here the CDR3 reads CASRDRGRGDYGYTF. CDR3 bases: TGTGCCAGCAGAGACAGGGGGCGCGGGGACTATGGCTACACCTTC.

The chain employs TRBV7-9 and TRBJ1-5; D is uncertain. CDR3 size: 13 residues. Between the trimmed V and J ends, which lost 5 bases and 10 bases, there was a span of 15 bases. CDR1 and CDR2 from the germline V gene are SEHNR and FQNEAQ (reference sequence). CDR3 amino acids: CASSHDKGEPQHF. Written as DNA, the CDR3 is TGTGCCAGCAGCCATGACAAGGGAGAACCCCAGCATTTT. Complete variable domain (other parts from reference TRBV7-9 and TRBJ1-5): DTGVSQNPRHKITKRGQNVTFRCDPISEHNRLYWYRQTLGQGPEFLTYFQNEAQLEKSRLLSDRFSAERPKGSFSTLEIQRTEQGDSAMYLCASSHDKGEPQHFGDGTRLSIL.

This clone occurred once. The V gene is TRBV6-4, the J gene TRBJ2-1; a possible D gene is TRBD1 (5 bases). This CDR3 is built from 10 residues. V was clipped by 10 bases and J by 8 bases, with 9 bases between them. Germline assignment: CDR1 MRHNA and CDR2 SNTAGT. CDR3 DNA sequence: TGTGCCACCAAGGGGCATGAGCAGTTCTTC. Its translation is CATKGHEQFF.

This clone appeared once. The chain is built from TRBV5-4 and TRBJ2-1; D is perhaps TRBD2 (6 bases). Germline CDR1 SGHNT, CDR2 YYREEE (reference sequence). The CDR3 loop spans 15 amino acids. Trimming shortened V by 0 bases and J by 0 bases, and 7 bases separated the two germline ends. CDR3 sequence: CASSLDGSSYNEQFF. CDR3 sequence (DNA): TGTGCCAGCAGCTTGGACGGGAGCTCCTACAATGAGCAGTTCTTC.

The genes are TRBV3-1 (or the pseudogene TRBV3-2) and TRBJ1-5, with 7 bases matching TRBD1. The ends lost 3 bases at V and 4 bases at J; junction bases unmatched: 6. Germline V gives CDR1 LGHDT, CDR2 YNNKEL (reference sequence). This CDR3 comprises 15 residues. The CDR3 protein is CASSHGQDRNQPQHF. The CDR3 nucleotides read TGTGCCAGCAGCCATGGACAGGACAGAAATCAGCCCCAGCATTTT.